This TCR beta chain is from a study of shared clonotypes between healthy human individuals. Regarding the study as a whole: An effect of sequencing depth on clonotype sharing among donors was expected.

Germline V gene data show CDR1 as SGHRS and CDR2 as YFSETQ. This CDR3 region has 17 residues. V lost 0 bases and J lost 6; bases outside the gene matches: 9. Turning to this clone: Its antigen remains unknown.

Libraries were prepared by immunoSEQ multiplex PCR; TCRdb keeps only in-frame clonotypes and omits some of them. The sample lists 950,000 to 1,300,000 clones; around four fifths were seen once. The origin of this receptor is a man aged 18 to 29 in good health. Sequencing was done on a sample of memory CD4+ T cells sorted from blood. Subset specified: CD45RA-negative fraction. The rearrangement uses TRBV5-1 and TRBJ2-3; TRBD2 matches 11 bases. The CDR3 DNA sequence: TGCGCCAGCAGCTTGGGGCTGGGTAGCGGGGGGGCGGATACGCAGTATTTT. Encoded protein: CASSLGLGSGGADTQYF.